A selection of T cell receptor beta chains follows, all from one sample in a study of blood T cell repertoires in COVID-19. Some clones are missing from TCRdb's copy, which holds only in-frame ones; the method was immunoSEQ multiplex PCR. This table has some 130,000 clones, approximately 85% appearing once. Sequencing used peripheral blood. The origin of the receptors is a human donor in a cohort sampled during active COVID-19. Both conserved end residues are part of each CDR3. A D gene is named only where the DNA matches it firmly. Not every row has a clone size; where given, it reads once, few, many or a size class.

j_gene | d_gene | v_gene | abundance | CDR3nt | CDR3aa
TRBJ2-5 | TRBD2 | TRBV6-5 | once | TGTGCCAGCAGTTTCGGGAGGGAGACCCAGTACTTC | CASSFGRETQYF
TRBJ2-3 | TRBD2 | TRBV27 | . | TGTGCCAGCAGTTCTCGGACTAGGGGAACAGATGCGCAGTATTTT | CASSSRTRGTDAQYF
TRBJ1-1 | TRBD1 | TRBV12-3/TRBV12-4 | . | TGTGCCAGCAGTTCCCGGACAGGAAAAGCTTTCTTT | CASSSRTGKAFF
TRBJ1-1 | TRBD1 | TRBV30 | . | TGTGCCTGGAGTCGGGACGGGGGACAGACTGAAGCTTTCTTT | CAWSRDGGQTEAFF
TRBJ1-4 | . | TRBV4-1 | once | TGCGCCAGCAGCCTGGTCCGGATGGGGGCGGAGGAAAAACTGTTTTTT | CASSLVRMGAEEKLFF
TRBJ2-7 | TRBD2 | TRBV7-2 | . | TGTGCCAGCAGGCCAAGGATCAGCGGGGCCTCCTACGAGCAGTACTTC | CASRPRISGASYEQYF
TRBJ2-4 | . | TRBV5-4 | . | TGTGCCAGCAGCTCCAAGCGGGACATCCAAAACATTCAGTACTTC | CASSSKRDIQNIQYF
TRBJ1-2 | . | TRBV3-1/TRBV3-2 | . | TGTGCCAGCAGTCCTAGGGGGGGAAGTTTCTATGGCTACACCTTC | CASSPRGGSFYGYTF
TRBJ2-3 | TRBD2 | TRBV3-1/TRBV3-2 | once | TGTGCCAGCAGTCTGGGACTAGCAGCAGATACGCAGTATTTT | CASSLGLAADTQYF
TRBJ2-3 | TRBD2 | TRBV6-5 | . | TGTGCCAGCAGCCCCGGGGGGGGCACAGATACGCAGTATTTT | CASSPGGGTDTQYF
TRBJ2-2 | TRBD2 | TRBV10-1 | . | TGCGCCAGCAGTGAGTTACCCCCGGGACTAGGAAACACCGGGGAGCTGTTTTTT | CASSELPPGLGNTGELFF
TRBJ1-6 | . | TRBV2 | many | TGTGCCAGCAGGGATGACACCACCGGTAATTCACCCCTCCACTTT | CASRDDTTGNSPLHF
TRBJ2-7 | TRBD1 | TRBV7-9 | once | TGTGCCAGCAGCCCAGACAGCAGGGGGATATACGAGCAGTACTTC | CASSPDSRGIYEQYF
TRBJ2-1 | . | TRBV6-5 | . | TGTGCCAGCAAAGAGGGGAGGAATGAGCAGTTCTTC | CASKEGRNEQFF
TRBJ2-1 | TRBD1 | TRBV27 | . | TGTGCCAGCAGTCGTTGGACAGGGGTATACAATGAGCAGTTCTTC | CASSRWTGVYNEQFF
TRBJ2-1 | TRBD1 | TRBV4-2 | . | TGTGCCAGCAGCCAAGAGACAGGGGGCGTCCACAATGAGCAGTTCTTC | CASSQETGGVHNEQFF
TRBJ1-5 | . | TRBV2 | . | TGTGCCAGCAAGACATATAGCAATCAGCCCCAGCATTTT | CASKTYSNQPQHF
TRBJ2-2 | . | TRBV27 | . | TGTGCCAGCAGACAGGGTCCCGGGGAGCTGTTTTTT | CASRQGPGELFF
TRBJ2-7 | . | TRBV30 | . | TGTGCCTGGAGTGTACCCCGGACATTTCTCTCCTACGAGCAGTACTTC | CAWSVPRTFLSYEQYF
TRBJ2-3 | TRBD2 | TRBV5-4 | . | TGTGCCAGCAGCTGGAAGACTAGCGGGGGTTCAGATACGCAGTATTTT | CASSWKTSGGSDTQYF
TRBJ2-7 | . | TRBV6-6 | . | TGTGCCAGCAGTTACACGTTGGCCAGTCCAAACTACGAGCAGTACTTC | CASSYTLASPNYEQYF
TRBJ1-2 | . | TRBV15 | . | TGTGCCACCAGCAGAGATTTGGTTACGGATGGCTACACCTTC | CATSRDLVTDGYTF
TRBJ1-1 | TRBD1 | TRBV3-1/TRBV3-2 | . | TGTGCCAGCAGCCAGGGACAGACCAAAGCTTTCTTT | CASSQGQTKAFF
TRBJ1-5 | TRBD1 | TRBV6-1 | . | TGTGCCAGCAGTGAAGGGGCAGGGGGCCGTCAGCCCCAGCATTTT | CASSEGAGGRQPQHF
TRBJ2-7 | . | TRBV11-2 | . | TGTGCCAGCAGCTTATGGTCAGGGGGGTCTTCCTACGAGCAGTACTTC | CASSLWSGGSSYEQYF
TRBJ2-7 | . | TRBV6-5 | . | TGTGCCAGCAAAGACAGTGCATACGAGCAGTACTTC | CASKDSAYEQYF
TRBJ1-1 | . | TRBV2 | . | TGTGCCAGCAGTGACCCGCAGGGTTATAACACTGAAGCTTTCTTT | CASSDPQGYNTEAFF
TRBJ1-1 | TRBD1 | TRBV7-9 | . | TGTGCCAGCAGCTTAACGGACAGGGCCACTGAAGCTTTCTTT | CASSLTDRATEAFF
TRBJ1-3 | . | TRBV21-1 | . | TGTGCCAGCAGCACAGGACAGGGGCCAACTCCCTCTGGAAACACCATATATTTT | CASSTGQGPTPSGNTIYF
TRBJ2-1 | . | TRBV11-2 | . | TGTGCCAGCAGCTTAAACGCGGGGGCAGGTTACAATGAGCAGTTCTTC | CASSLNAGAGYNEQFF
TRBJ2-7 | TRBD2 | TRBV5-4 | . | TGTGCCAGCAGCTCTAGCGGGGCGATCTCCTACGAGCAGTACTTC | CASSSSGAISYEQYF
TRBJ2-5 | TRBD2 | TRBV6-5 | . | TGTGCCAGCAGTCCAGTAAGCGGGGGGGCCGAGACCCAGTACTTC | CASSPVSGGAETQYF
TRBJ2-5 | TRBD2 | TRBV11-2 | . | TGTGCCAGCAGCTTTCGACTAGCCTCCCAAGAGACCCAGTACTTC | CASSFRLASQETQYF
TRBJ2-1 | . | TRBV6-1 | . | TGTGCCAGCAGTGAAGTACCGCCAGGTTACGAGCAGTTCTTC | CASSEVPPGYEQFF
TRBJ2-3 | TRBD2 | TRBV6-6 | . | TGTGCCAGCAGTCACCTCGGACTAGCGGGGGCCAGCACAGATACGCAGTATTTT | CASSHLGLAGASTDTQYF
TRBJ1-5 | . | TRBV30 | . | TGTGCCTGGGGAAACAGGGTACGACGGCAGCCCCAGCATTTT | CAWGNRVRRQPQHF
TRBJ2-5 | TRBD1 | TRBV10-1 | . | TGCGCCAGCAGTGAGAACAGGGGTATGGAGACCCAGTACTTC | CASSENRGMETQYF
TRBJ2-3 | TRBD1 | TRBV14 | . | TGTGCCAGCAGCCAAGTTGGACAGGGGCTGAGCACAGATACGCAGTATTTT | CASSQVGQGLSTDTQYF
TRBJ2-5 | . | TRBV4-2 | . | TGTGCCAGCAGCCAACAAAGGTCCCACGGGGAGACCCAGTACTTC | CASSQQRSHGETQYF
TRBJ2-1 | TRBD2 | TRBV12-3/TRBV12-4 | . | TGTGCCAGCAGTTTCGGGGGGGAGCAGTTCTTC | CASSFGGEQFF
TRBJ2-7 | . | TRBV5-6 | . | TGTGCCAGCAGCCCCGGGACACCGGTCGAGCAGTACTTC | CASSPGTPVEQYF
TRBJ1-4 | . | TRBV5-4 | . | TGTGCCAGCAGCTTGGGGCAGGATGAAAAACTGTTTTTT | CASSLGQDEKLFF
TRBJ2-4 | TRBD2 | TRBV7-9 | . | TGTGCCAGCAGCTTAGCCTCTAGCGGGGCCCTAAACATTCAGTACTTC | CASSLASSGALNIQYF
TRBJ1-6 | . | TRBV19 | . | TGTGCCAGTAGTATTTTCTATCCGCCCAATCATAATTCACCCCTCCACTTT | CASSIFYPPNHNSPLHF
TRBJ2-2 | . | TRBV14 | . | TGTGCCAGCAGCCAAGATCTCAGGACAGCGAACACCGGGGAGCTGTTTTTT | CASSQDLRTANTGELFF
TRBJ2-5 | TRBD2 | TRBV5-5 | many | TGTGCCAGCAGCTTGTTGCTTGGACTAGCGGAAGAGACCCAGTACTTC | CASSLLLGLAEETQYF
TRBJ2-2 | TRBD1 | TRBV19 | . | TGTGCCAGTAGCGAAGGGACAGCCAAACTGTTTTTT | CASSEGTAKLFF
TRBJ1-1 | . | TRBV14 | few | TGTGCCAGCAGCCAAGACAGGAGTAGGGGTCTCACTGAAGCTTTCTTT | CASSQDRSRGLTEAFF